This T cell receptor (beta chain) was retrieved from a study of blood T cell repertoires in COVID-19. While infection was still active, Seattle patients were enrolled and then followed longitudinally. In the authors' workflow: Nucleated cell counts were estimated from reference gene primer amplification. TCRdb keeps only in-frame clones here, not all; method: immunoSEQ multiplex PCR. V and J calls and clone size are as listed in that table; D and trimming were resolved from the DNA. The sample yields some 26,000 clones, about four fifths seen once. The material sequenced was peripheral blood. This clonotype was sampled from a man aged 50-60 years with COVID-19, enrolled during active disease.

The CDR3 is CASSKISGTGKNTEAFF. The CDR3 DNA follows: TGTGCCAGCAGCAAGATCTCCGGGACAGGCAAGAACACTGAAGCTTTCTTT. V gene TRBV7-9 combines with J gene TRBJ1-1, with 8 bases matching TRBD1. J lost 1 base, V lost 5 bases, and 12 bases had no gene match. This CDR3 comprises 17 residues. Germline lookup yields CDR1 SEHNR and CDR2 FQNEAQ (reference sequence).